The TCR beta chain described here comes from a study of blood T cells in healthy people across ages. Study results and limitations: Relative to aged donors, long-lived donors carried more naive CD4+ cells and displayed higher diversity.

Sample-barcoded 5' priming and a J-beta primer mix drove a second PCR of about 7 to 11 cycles. Every single cDNA molecule received a tag from a template-switch adaptor with 12 random nucleotides. Each sample provided no less than 2.5 million CDR3-containing paired-end reads. MiXCR, run by TCRdb on the 5' RACE reads, gives a single entry per CDR3 protein. The sample has approximately 1.5 million distinct CDR3 sequences, approximately 43% seen once. Remarks on this clonotype: Its antigen is as yet unknown.

The germline V gene has CDR1 ENHRY and CDR2 SYGVKD. The CDR3 spans 12 residues. No fewer than 5.5 micrograms of total RNA were isolated from every sample. The V and J genes are TRBV10-3 and TRBJ2-5; D is undetermined. The closer fit of TRBJ2-7 to the DNA end suggests the J call may be wrong. This clonotype originated in a woman between 18 and 29 years old in good health. Sequencing input: blood. CDR3 coding DNA: TGTGCCATCAGTGAATTGGGGAACGAGCAGTACTTC. Translation: CAISELGNEQYF.